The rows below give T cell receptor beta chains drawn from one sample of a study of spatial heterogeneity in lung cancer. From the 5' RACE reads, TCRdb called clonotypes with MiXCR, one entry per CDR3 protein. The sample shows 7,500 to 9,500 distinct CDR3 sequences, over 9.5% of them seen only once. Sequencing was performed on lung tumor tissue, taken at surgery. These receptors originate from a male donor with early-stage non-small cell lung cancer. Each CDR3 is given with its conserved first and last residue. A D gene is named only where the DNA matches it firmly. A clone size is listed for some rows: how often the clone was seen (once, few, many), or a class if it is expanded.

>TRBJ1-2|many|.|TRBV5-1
TGCGCCAGCAGCTTGGATGTGGGAGGAGGTGACTATGGCTACACCTTC
CASSLDVGGGDYGYTF
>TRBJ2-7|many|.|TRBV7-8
TGTGCCAGCAGACACCCTACAAGACCATACGAGCAGTACTTC
CASRHPTRPYEQYF
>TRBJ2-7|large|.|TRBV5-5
TGTGCCAGCAGCTTGGTGCAGGGAGACTACGAGCAGTACTTC
CASSLVQGDYEQYF
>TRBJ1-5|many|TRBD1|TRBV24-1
TGTGCCACCAGTGAGCATCGGACAGGTAGCAATCAGCCCCAGCATTTT
CATSEHRTGSNQPQHF
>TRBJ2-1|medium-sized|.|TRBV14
TGTGCCAGCAGCCAAGATCCCCGACAGGCCCTACTCTCCTACAATGAGCAGTTCTTC
CASSQDPRQALLSYNEQFF
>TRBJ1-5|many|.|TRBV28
TGTGCCAGCAGGGACATGATACTGCCCCAGCATTTT
CASRDMILPQHF
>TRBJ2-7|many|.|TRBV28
TGTGCCAGCACCTACCAAGCAGGGGACGAGCAGTACTTC
CASTYQAGDEQYF
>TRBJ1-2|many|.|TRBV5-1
TGCGCCAGCAGCTCGAGCCAGGGGTATGGCTACACCTTC
CASSSSQGYGYTF
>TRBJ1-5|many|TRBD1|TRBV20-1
TGCAGTGCGCAAAAACAGGGGAATCAGCCCCAGCATTTT
CSAQKQGNQPQHF
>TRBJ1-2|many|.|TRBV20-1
TGCAGTGCTAGAGACATACAGGGCGCGCTCTTC
CSARDIQGALF
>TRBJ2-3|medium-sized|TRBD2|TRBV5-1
TGCGCCAGCAGCCCTACGGGAGGGCCTATCGATACGCAGTATTTT
CASSPTGGPIDTQYF
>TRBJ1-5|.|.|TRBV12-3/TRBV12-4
TGTGCCAGCAGCTGGTACGGGGATAGCAATCAGCCCCAGCATTTT
CASSWYGDSNQPQHF
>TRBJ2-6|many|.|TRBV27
TGTGCCAGCAGTTTTAAGGGACGGACCTCTGGGGCCAACGTCCTGACTTTC
CASSFKGRTSGANVLTF
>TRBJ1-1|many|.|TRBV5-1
TGCGCCAGCAAGGAAGACTTGAACACTGAAGCTTTCTTT
CASKEDLNTEAFF
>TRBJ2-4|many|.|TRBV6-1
TGTGCCAGCAGTGTGGTTTGGGGTCGGGCGACCAAAAACATTCAGTACTTC
CASSVVWGRATKNIQYF
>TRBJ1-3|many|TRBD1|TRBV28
TGTGCCAGCAGTATCGGGACAGGTACTGGAAACACCATATATTTT
CASSIGTGTGNTIYF
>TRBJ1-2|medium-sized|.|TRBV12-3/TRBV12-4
TGTGCCAGCAGTTTGGCTGGGTTATCTGGCTACACCTTC
CASSLAGLSGYTF
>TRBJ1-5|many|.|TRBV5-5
TGTGCCAGCAGCTTGACAGTAAGCAATCAGCCCCAGCATTTT
CASSLTVSNQPQHF
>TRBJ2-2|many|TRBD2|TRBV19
TGTGCCAGTAGTATAGATACTAGCGGGGGCCCTTCGAACACCGGGGAGCTGTTTTTT
CASSIDTSGGPSNTGELFF
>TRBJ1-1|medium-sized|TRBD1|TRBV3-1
TGTGCCAGCAGACAGGGGGCAGTGAGCACTGAAGCTTTCTTT
CASRQGAVSTEAFF
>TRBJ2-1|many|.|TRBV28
TGTGCCAGCAGTTTCCTGAGCTCCTACAATGAGCAGTTCTTC
CASSFLSSYNEQFF
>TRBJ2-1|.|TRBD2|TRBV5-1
TGCGCCAGCAGCCTACGGACTAGCCAGATCTACAATGAGCAGTTCTTC
CASSLRTSQIYNEQFF
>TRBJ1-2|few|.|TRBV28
TGTGCCAGCAGTTTATTTGGGGGTTACTTTTCCCCTTCGTCAGCTAACTATGGCTACACCTTC
CASSLFGGYFSPSSANYGYTF
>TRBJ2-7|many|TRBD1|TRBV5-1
TGCGCCAGCAGACTCGGGACAGGGGGTCCGTACGAGCAGTACTTC
CASRLGTGGPYEQYF
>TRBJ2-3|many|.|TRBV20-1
TGCAGTGCTAGATCTCCCCTCGGGGATACGCAGTATTTT
CSARSPLGDTQYF
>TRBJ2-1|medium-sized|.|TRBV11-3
TGTGCCAGCAGCTTAGAAGTTTGTGAGCAGTTCTTC
CASSLEVCEQFF
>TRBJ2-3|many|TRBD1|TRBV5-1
TGCGCCAGCAGCTTGGGGGACAGGGACACAGATACGCAGTATTTT
CASSLGDRDTDTQYF
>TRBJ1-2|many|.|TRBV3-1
TGTGCCGCGGGGGCAGCCGCTAACTATGGCTACACCTTC
CAAGAAANYGYTF
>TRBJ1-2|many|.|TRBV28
TGTGCCAGCAGTTTTATACAGGGAGAGGGCTATGGCTACACCTTC
CASSFIQGEGYGYTF
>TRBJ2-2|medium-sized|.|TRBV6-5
TGTGCCAGCAGACCGGACACCTACACCGGGGAGCTGTTTTTT
CASRPDTYTGELFF
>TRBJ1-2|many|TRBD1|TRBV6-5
TGTGCCAGCAGCCGAAGGCTACCGGGACAGGGATCGGCGGGTGGCTACACCTTC
CASSRRLPGQGSAGGYTF
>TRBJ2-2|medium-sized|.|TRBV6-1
TGTGCCAGCAGTAGAAACAGGGACGGGGAGCTGTTTTTT
CASSRNRDGELFF
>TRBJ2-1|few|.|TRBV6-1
TGTGCCAGCAGTGAAGTGTGGACGACTGGGGATGAGCAGTTCTTC
CASSEVWTTGDEQFF
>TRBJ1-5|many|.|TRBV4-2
TGTGCCAGCAGCCAAGAAGTTTCAGGGGCCCAGCCCCAGCATTTT
CASSQEVSGAQPQHF
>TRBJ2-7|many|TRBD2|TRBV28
TGTGCCAGCTGGGGGGGAGGCTCCTACGAGCAGTACTTC
CASWGGGSYEQYF
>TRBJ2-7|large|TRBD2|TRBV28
TGTGCCAGCACCGGGACTAGCGGGAGGGTTAGCTCCTACGAGCAGTACTTC
CASTGTSGRVSSYEQYF
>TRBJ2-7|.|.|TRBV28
TGTGCCAGCAAAAGCCCGGGCAGGGCCTCCTACGAGCAGTACTTC
CASKSPGRASYEQYF
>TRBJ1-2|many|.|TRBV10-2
TGCGCCAGCAGTGAGTCGTCAGGGGCCAACCTCTACGGTGGCTACACCTTC
CASSESSGANLYGGYTF
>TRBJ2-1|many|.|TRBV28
TGTGCCAGCAGTTTCCGACGAAGCAATGAGCAGTTCTTC
CASSFRRSNEQFF
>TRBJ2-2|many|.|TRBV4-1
TGCGCCAGCAGCCTACAAGGGGGCGGGGAGCTGTTTTTT
CASSLQGGGELFF
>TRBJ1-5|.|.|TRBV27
TGTGCCAGCAGTTTAAAAGGTGGTGGACAGACTTCTTGGCCCCAGCATTTT
CASSLKGGGQTSWPQHF
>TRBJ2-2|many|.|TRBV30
TGTGCCTGGAGAACCACAGGAAACACCGGGGAGCTGTTTTTT
CAWRTTGNTGELFF
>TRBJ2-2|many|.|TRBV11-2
TGTGCCAGCAGCTTAACACGAGGGGACGGAACAAAGAACACCGGGGAGCTGTTTTTT
CASSLTRGDGTKNTGELFF
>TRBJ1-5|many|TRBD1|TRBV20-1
TGCAGTGCCGTCCGGGGGACAGGGGAAACCAATCAGCCCCAGCATTTT
CSAVRGTGETNQPQHF
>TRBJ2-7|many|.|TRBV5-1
TGCGCCAGCAGCTCGGTTAGCCTAACCCAGCGGGAGCAGTACTTC
CASSSVSLTQREQYF
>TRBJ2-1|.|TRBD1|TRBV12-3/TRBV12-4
TGTGCCAGCAGGCGGACAGGGTGGAATGAGCAGTTCTTC
CASRRTGWNEQFF
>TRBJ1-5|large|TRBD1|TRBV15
TGTGCCACCAGCAGAGTTTTTGGACAGGGGATCAATCAGCCCCAGCATTTT
CATSRVFGQGINQPQHF
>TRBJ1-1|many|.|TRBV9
TGTGCCAGCAGCGTAGATCTCTTGGAGACTGAAGCTTTCTTT
CASSVDLLETEAFF
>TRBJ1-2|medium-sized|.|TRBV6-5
TGTGCCAGCAGTCTCAGGGGAAGCCAAGTAGTAGCCTATGGCTACACCTTC
CASSLRGSQVVAYGYTF
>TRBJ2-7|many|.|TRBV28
TGTGCCAGCAGTTTACCAGGACCGTACGAGCAGTACTTC
CASSLPGPYEQYF
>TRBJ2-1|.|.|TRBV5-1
TGCGCCAGCATCGCAGGCGTACACGACGGGGATGAGCAGTTCTTC
CASIAGVHDGDEQFF
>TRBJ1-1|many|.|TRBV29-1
TGCAGCGTTGAAGGTGTAGGGAAAACTGAAGCTTTCTTT
CSVEGVGKTEAFF
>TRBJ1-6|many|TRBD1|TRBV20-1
TGCAGTGCTAGAGAACAGGGGACAGACTATAATTCACCCCTCCACTTT
CSAREQGTDYNSPLHF
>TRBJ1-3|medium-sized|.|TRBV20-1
TGCAGTGCTAGTCCGGCTGGAAACACCATATATTTT
CSASPAGNTIYF
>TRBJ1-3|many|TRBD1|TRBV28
TGTGCCAGCACCCGGGACAGAATATTTGACACCATATATTTT
CASTRDRIFDTIYF
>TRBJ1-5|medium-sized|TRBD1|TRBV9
TGTGCCAGCAGCGTAGGGACAGGGGAGTATCAGCCCCAGCATTTT
CASSVGTGEYQPQHF
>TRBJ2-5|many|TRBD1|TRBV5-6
TGTGCCAGCAGCCAAAGCGACAGGGGGGGGCAAGAGACCCAGTACTTC
CASSQSDRGGQETQYF
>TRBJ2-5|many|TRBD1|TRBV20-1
TGCAGTGCTCCGCCCGCAGACAGGGGATCGTCAGAGACCCAGTACTTC
CSAPPADRGSSETQYF